The text below deals with one T cell receptor beta chain. Its antigen is currently unknown. Study results and limitations: Tumor memory CD4+ T cell TCR gene usage was found to cluster with blood and lymph node memory CD4+ cells and with lymph node naive CD4+ cells.

Using its own MiXCR run on the 5' RACE reads, TCRdb lists one record per CDR3 protein. The sample consists of about 50,000 distinct CDR3 sequences, roughly 28% of them appearing once. This TCR was sampled from a female donor with breast cancer. Sequencing was done on a sample of naive CD4+ T cells sorted from blood. Sample subset: naive CD4+ T cells, CD4+CD45RA+CD25-.

CDR3 sequence reads: CASSLEVDYSPLHF. CDR3 nucleotide sequence: TGCGCCAGCAGCTTGGAAGTAGATTATTCACCCCTCCACTTT. The rearrangement links TRBV5-1 to TRBJ1-6; D uncertain. CDR3 size: 14 residues. The V and J ends lost 0 bases and 8 bases respectively, with 9 bases between them. CDR1 and CDR2 (germline): SGHRS, YFSETQ.